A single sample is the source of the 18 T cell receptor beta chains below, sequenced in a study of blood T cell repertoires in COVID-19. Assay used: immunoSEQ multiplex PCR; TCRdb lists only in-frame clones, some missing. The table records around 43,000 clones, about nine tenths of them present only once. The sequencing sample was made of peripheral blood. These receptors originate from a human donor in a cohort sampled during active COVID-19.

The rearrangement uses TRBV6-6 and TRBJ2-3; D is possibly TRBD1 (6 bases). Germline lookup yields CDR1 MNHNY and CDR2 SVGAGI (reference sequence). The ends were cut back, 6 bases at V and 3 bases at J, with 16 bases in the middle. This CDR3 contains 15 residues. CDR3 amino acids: CASSVQGITTDTQYF. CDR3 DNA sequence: TGTGCCAGCAGCGTACAGGGAATTACGACAGATACGCAGTATTTT.

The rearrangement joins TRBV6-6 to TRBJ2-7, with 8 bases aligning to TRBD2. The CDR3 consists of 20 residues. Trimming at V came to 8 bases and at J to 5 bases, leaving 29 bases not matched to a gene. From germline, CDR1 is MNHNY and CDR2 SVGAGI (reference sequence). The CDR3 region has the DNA TGTGCCAGCTGCTTACTTAATCAACCCGGGAGCGGGGGTTCCGAGAACGAGCAGTACTTC. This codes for CASCLLNQPGSGGSENEQYF.

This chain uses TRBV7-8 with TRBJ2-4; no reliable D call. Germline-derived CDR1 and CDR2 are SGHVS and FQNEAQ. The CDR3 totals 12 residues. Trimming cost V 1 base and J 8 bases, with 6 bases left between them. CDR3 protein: CASSLGSDIQYF. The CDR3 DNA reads TGTGCCAGCAGCTTAGGTTCGGACATTCAGTACTTC.

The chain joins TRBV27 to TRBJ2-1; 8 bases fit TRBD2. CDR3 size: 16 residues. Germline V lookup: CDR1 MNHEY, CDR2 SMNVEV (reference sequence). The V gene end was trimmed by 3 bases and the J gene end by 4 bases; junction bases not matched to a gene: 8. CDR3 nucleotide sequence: TGTGCCAGCAGTTTCTGGCGGGGGGCGAGTTACAATGAGCAGTTCTTC. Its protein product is CASSFWRGASYNEQFF.

CDR3 nucleotide sequence: TGTGCCAGCAGCCAAGAGTTTAGCGGGAGCTCCTACAATGAGCAGTTCTTC. Amino acid sequence: CASSQEFSGSSYNEQFF. This chain links TRBV4-2 with TRBJ2-1; 9 bases fit TRBD2. This CDR3 spans 17 amino acids. The germline CDR1 and CDR2 sequences are LGHNA and YNFKEQ. V lost 0 bases, J lost 0 bases, and 3 bases stayed unmatched.

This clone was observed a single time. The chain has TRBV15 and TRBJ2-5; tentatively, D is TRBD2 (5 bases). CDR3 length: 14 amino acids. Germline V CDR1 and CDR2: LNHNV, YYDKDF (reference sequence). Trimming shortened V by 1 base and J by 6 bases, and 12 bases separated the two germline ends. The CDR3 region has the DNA TGTGCCACCAGCAGAGCTGATAGCGTAAAGACCCAGTACTTC. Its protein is CATSRADSVKTQYF.

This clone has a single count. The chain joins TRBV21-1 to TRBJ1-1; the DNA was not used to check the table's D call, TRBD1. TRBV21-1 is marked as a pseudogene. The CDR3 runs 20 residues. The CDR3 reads CASSKKGGGGLRLMNTEAFF. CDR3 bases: TGTGCCAGCAGCAAAAAAGGGGGCGGTGGTTTAAGACTCATGAACACTGAAGCTTTCTTT.

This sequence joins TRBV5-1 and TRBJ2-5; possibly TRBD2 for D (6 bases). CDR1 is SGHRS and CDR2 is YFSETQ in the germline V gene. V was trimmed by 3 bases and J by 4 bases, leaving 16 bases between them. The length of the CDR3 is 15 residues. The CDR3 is CASSSQGSGVETQYF. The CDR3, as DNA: TGCGCCAGCAGCTCCCAGGGTAGCGGCGTAGAGACCCAGTACTTC.

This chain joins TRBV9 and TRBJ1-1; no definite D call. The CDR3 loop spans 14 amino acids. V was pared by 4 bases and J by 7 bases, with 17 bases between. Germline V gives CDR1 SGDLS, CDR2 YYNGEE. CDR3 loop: CASSTRQREDEAFF. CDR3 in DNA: TGTGCCAGCAGCACCCGACAAAGGGAGGATGAAGCTTTCTTT.

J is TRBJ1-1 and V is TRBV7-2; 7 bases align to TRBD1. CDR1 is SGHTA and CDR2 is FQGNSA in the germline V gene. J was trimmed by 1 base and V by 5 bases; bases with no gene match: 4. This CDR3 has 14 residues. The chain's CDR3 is CASSRDRSNTEAFF. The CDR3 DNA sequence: TGTGCCAGCAGCCGGGACAGATCGAACACTGAAGCTTTCTTT.

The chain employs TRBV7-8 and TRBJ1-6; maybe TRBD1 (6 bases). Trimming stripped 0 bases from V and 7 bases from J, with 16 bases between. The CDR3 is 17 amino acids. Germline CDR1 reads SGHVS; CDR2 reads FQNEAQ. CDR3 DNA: TGTGCCAGCAGCTTAGCGATGGCAGGGGCGATCAATTCACCCCTCCACTTT. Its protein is CASSLAMAGAINSPLHF.

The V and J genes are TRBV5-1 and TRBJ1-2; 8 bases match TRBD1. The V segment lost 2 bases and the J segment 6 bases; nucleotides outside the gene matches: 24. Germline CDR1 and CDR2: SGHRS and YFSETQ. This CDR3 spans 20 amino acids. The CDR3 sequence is CASSFRMPQGANRGYDGYTF. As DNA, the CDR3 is TGCGCCAGCAGCTTCCGCATGCCGCAGGGCGCCAACAGGGGGTATGATGGCTACACCTTC.

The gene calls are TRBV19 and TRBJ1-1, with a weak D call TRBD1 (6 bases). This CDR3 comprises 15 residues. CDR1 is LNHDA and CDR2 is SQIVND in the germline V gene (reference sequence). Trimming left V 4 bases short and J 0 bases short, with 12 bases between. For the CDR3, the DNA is TGTGCCAGTAGTAGAGGACAGTGGATGAACACTGAAGCTTTCTTT. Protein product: CASSRGQWMNTEAFF. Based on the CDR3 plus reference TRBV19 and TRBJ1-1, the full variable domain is DGGITQSPKYLFRKEGQNVTLSCEQNLNHDAMYWYRQDPGQGLRLIYYSQIVNDFQKGDIAEGYSVSREKKESFPLTVTSAQKNPTAFYLCASSRGQWMNTEAFFGQGTRLTVV.

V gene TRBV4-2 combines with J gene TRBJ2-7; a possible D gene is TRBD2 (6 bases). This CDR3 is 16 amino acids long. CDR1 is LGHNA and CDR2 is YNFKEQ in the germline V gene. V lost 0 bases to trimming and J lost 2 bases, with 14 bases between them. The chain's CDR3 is CASSQEQTSVAYEQYF. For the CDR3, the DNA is TGTGCCAGCAGCCAAGAACAGACTAGTGTTGCCTACGAGCAGTACTTC.

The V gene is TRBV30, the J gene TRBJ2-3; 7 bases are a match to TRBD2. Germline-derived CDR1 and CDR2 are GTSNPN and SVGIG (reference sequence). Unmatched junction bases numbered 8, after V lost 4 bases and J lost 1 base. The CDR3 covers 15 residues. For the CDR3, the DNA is TGTGCCTGGACCGTCGGGACTACAGGCACAGATACGCAGTATTTT. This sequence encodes CAWTVGTTGTDTQYF.

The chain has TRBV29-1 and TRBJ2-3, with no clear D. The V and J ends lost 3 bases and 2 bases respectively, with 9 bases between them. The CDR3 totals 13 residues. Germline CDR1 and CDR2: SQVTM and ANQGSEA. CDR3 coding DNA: TGCAGCGTTGACACTGGTTCCACAGATACGCAGTATTTT. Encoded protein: CSVDTGSTDTQYF.

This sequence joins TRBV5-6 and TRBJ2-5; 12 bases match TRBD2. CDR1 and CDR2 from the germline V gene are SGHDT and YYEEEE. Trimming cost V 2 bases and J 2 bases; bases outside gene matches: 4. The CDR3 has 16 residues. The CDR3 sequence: CASSLGLAGRQETQYF. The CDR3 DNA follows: TGTGCCAGCAGCTTAGGACTAGCGGGGAGACAAGAGACCCAGTACTTC.

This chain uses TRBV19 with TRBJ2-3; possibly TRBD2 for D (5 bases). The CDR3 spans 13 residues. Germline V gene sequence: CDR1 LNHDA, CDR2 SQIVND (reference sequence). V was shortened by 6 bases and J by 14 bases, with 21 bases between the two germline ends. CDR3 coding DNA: TGTGCCAGTAGCCTCTCCCTAGCCGCCCTTCGGTATTTT. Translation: CASSLSLAALRYF.